This TCR beta chain was profiled in a study of T cell changes during pregnancy in multiple sclerosis. CDR1 and CDR2 (germline): SGHVS, FNYEAQ. CDR3 length equals 13 residues. V was pared by 2 bases and J by 0 bases, with 2 bases between. Only in-frame clones appear in the TCRdb table, and some are missing; sequencing was by immunoSEQ multiplex PCR. The repertoire holds about 120,000 clones, with about 93% as singletons. The sample consisted of peripheral blood, taken before pregnancy. This clonotype was sampled from a female donor with multiple sclerosis, enrolled in a pregnancy study. The rearrangement links TRBV7-6 to TRBJ2-1; D gene unclear. The CDR3 is CASSLYSYNEQFF. DNA for the CDR3: TGTGCCAGCAGCTTATACTCCTACAATGAGCAGTTCTTC.